This TCR beta chain appears in the sequencing data of a study of cytotoxic CD8 clonotypes in ibrutinib-treated CLL. Profiled with immunoSEQ multiplex PCR; TCRdb holds only in-frame clones, not every one. Among about 130,000 clones listed, about 85% were seen once. The source material was PBMCs, sampled after 24 months of ibrutinib treatment. The receptor was isolated from a human donor with chronic lymphocytic leukemia.

The CDR3 DNA reads as TGCGCCAGCAGTGAGAGAGGGACCATGAACACTGAAGCTTTCTTT. This sequence encodes CASSERGTMNTEAFF. The chain couples TRBV10-1 to TRBJ1-1, with a possible D match to TRBD1 (5 bases). V was trimmed by 2 bases and J by 0 bases, leaving 10 bases between them. Germline V gene sequence: CDR1 WNHNN, CDR2 SYGVQD (reference sequence). The CDR3 covers 15 residues.